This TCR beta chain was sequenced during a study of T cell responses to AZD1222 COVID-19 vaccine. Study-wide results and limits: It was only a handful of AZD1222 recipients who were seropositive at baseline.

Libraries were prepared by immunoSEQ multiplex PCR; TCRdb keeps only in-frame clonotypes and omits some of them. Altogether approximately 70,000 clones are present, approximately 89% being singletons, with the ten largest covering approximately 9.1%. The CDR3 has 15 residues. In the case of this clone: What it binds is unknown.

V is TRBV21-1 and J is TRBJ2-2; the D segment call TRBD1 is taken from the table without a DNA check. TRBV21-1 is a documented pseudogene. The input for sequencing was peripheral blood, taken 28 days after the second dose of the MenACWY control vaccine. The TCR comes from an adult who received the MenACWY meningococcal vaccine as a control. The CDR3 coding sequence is TGTGCCAGCAGCAAAAGGACAGAATACACCGGGGAGCTGTTTTTT. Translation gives CASSKRTEYTGELFF.